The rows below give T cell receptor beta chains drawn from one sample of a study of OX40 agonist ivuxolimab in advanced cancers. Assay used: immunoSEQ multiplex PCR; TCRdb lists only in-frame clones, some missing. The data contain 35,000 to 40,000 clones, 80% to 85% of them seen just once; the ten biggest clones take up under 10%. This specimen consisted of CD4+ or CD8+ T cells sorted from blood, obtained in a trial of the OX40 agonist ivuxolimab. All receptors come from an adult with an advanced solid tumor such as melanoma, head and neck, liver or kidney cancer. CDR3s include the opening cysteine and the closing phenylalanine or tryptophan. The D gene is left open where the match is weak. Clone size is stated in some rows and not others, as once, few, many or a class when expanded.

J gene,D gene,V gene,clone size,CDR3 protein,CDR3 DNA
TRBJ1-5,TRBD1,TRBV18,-,CASSPPTGQGLGQPQHF,TGTGCCAGCTCACCACCGACAGGACAGGGGTTGGGTCAGCCCCAGCATTTT
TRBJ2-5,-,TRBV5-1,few,CASSLSFGTLETQYF,TGCGCCAGCAGCTTATCTTTCGGGACCTTGGAGACCCAGTACTTC
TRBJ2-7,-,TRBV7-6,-,CASSSYTGVGGEQYF,TGTGCCAGCAGCTCATATACAGGGGTGGGAGGCGAGCAGTACTTC
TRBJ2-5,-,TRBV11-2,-,CASSRQETQYF,TGTGCCAGCAGCCGTCAAGAGACCCAGTACTTC
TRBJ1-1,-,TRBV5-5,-,CASSAGQMNTEAFF,TGTGCCAGCAGCGCGGGACAAATGAACACTGAAGCTTTCTTT
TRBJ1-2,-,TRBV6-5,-,CASSRDGIGGYTF,TGTGCCAGCAGCCGCGACGGGATTGGGGGCTACACCTTC
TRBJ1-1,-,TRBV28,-,CASRSPGTEAFF,TGTGCCAGCAGGTCCCCAGGGACAGAAGCTTTCTTT
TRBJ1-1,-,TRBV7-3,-,CASRLQENTEAFF,TGTGCCAGCAGGTTACAGGAGAACACTGAAGCTTTCTTT
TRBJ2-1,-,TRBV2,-,CASSERLNYNEQFF,TGTGCCAGCAGTGAACGGCTAAACTACAATGAGCAGTTCTTC
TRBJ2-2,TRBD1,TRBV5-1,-,CASSWDSAIAGELFF,TGCGCCAGCAGCTGGGACAGTGCCATAGCCGGGGAGCTGTTTTTT
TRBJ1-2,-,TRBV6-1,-,CASSNRINNYGYTF,TGTGCCAGCAGTAACAGGATAAATAACTATGGCTACACCTTC
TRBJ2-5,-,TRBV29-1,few,CSVEDVLSPETQYF,TGCAGCGTTGAAGATGTACTATCGCCAGAGACCCAGTACTTC
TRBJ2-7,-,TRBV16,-,CASSQSSYEQYF,TGTGCCAGCAGCCAATCATCATACGAGCAGTACTTC
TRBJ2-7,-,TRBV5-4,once,CASSPPSSYEQYF,TGTGCCAGCAGCCCACCGAGTTCTTACGAGCAGTACTTC
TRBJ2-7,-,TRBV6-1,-,CASSQTFYEQYF,TGTGCCAGCAGCCAGACGTTCTACGAGCAGTACTTC
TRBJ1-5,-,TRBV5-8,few,CASSFGGPRFTQPQHF,TGTGCCAGCAGCTTTGGGGGACCGCGATTCACCCAGCCCCAGCATTTT
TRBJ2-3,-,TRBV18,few,CASSLEGLTDTQYF,TGTGCCAGCTCACTTGAGGGACTCACAGATACGCAGTATTTT
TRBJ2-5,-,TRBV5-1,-,CASSLAGRVGETQYF,TGCGCCAGCAGCTTGGCCGGCAGGGTGGGAGAGACCCAGTACTTC
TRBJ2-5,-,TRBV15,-,CATSRDLGRGGETQYF,TGTGCCACCAGCAGAGATTTGGGGAGGGGGGGAGAGACCCAGTACTTC
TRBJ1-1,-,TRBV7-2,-,CASSSWGSMNTEAFF,TGTGCCAGCAGCTCCTGGGGATCCATGAACACTGAAGCTTTCTTT
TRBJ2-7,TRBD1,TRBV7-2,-,CASSGNRGLSSYEQYF,TGTGCCAGCAGCGGCAACAGGGGTTTAAGCTCCTACGAGCAGTACTTC
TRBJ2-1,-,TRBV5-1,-,CASSAGAGTNEQFF,TGCGCCAGCAGCGCTGGGGCAGGGACCAATGAGCAGTTCTTC
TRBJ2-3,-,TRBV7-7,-,CASSLAPASTDTQYF,TGTGCTAGCAGCTTAGCGCCGGCCTCGACAGATACGCAGTATTTT
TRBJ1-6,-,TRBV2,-,CASSATSTSSPLHF,TGTGCCAGCAGCGCTACATCAACGAGTTCACCCCTCCACTTT
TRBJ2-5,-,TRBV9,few,CASSSRQSGETQYF,TGTGCCAGCAGCTCCCGACAGTCCGGAGAGACCCAGTACTTC
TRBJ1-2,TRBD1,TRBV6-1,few,CASSEKFWQGASSHRYGYTF,TGTGCCAGCAGTGAAAAATTCTGGCAGGGGGCGAGTTCCCATAGGTATGGCTACACCTTC
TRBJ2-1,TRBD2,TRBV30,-,CAWSDLLAGSYNEQFF,TGTGCCTGGAGTGACCTCCTAGCGGGCTCCTACAATGAGCAGTTCTTC
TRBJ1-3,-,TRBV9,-,CASSPGSSGNTIYF,TGTGCCAGCAGCCCCGGGAGCTCTGGAAACACCATATATTTT
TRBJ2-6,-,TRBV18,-,CASSPKSSSGANVLTF,TGTGCCAGCTCACCAAAGAGTAGCTCAGGGGCCAACGTCCTGACTTTC
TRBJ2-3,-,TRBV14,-,CASSQGPRGGLTDTQYF,TGTGCCAGCAGCCAAGGTCCCAGGGGGGGCCTCACAGATACGCAGTATTTT
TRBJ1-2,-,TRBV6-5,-,CASSYSLQGGSYGYTF,TGTGCCAGCAGTTACTCTCTACAGGGAGGTTCTTATGGCTACACCTTC
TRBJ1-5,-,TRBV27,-,CASSTTVNQPQHF,TGTGCCAGCAGTACGACGGTGAATCAGCCCCAGCATTTT
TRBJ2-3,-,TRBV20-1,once,CSAGMTSTQYF,TGCAGTGCTGGAATGACTAGTACGCAGTATTTT
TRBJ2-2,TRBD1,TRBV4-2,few,CASSRRDRGVNTGELFF,TGTGCCAGCAGCCGAAGGGACAGGGGGGTAAACACCGGGGAGCTGTTTTTT
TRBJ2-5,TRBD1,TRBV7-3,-,CASSEGQGARETQYF,TGTGCCAGCAGCGAGGGACAGGGTGCGAGAGAGACCCAGTACTTC
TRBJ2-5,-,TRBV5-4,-,CASSLANLGVGKETQYF,TGTGCCAGCAGCTTGGCTAATCTTGGGGTTGGGAAAGAGACCCAGTACTTC
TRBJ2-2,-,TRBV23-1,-,CASSHPGVGTGELFF,TGCGCCAGCAGCCATCCAGGCGTCGGCACCGGGGAGCTGTTTTTT
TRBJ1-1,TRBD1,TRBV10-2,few,CASSHRDRVTANAEAFF,TGCGCCAGCAGTCACCGGGACAGGGTGACTGCCAACGCTGAAGCTTTCTTT
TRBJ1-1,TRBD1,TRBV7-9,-,CASSLATGGPDEAFF,TGTGCCAGCAGCTTAGCGACAGGGGGCCCGGACGAAGCTTTCTTT
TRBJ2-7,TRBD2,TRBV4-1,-,CASSQTGTSGRAGEQYF,TGCGCCAGCAGCCAGACCGGGACTAGCGGGAGGGCAGGGGAGCAGTACTTC
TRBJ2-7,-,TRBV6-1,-,CASRPLTGSYEQYF,TGTGCCAGCAGACCCCTGACAGGCTCCTACGAGCAGTACTTC